The clone carrying this T cell receptor (beta chain) came up many times. Its antigen remains unknown. Both 60 Vbeta primers and 13 Jbeta primers went into the PCR. Libraries were prepared by immunoSEQ multiplex PCR; TCRdb keeps only in-frame clonotypes and omits some of them. This sample has fewer than 200,000 clones, with 60% to 85% found just once. This specimen comes from a study of cytomegalovirus exposure and HLA in healthy donors. Whole-study results and caveats: Reportedly, a later analysis found an Asian-associated ancestry cluster had fewer N-insertions than the approximately 700-donor mean. An analysis done earlier found most TCR beta V segments productive about 87% or about 30% of the time.

Participants comprised healthy donors of bone marrow. Germline CDR1 SGHNT, CDR2 YENEEA. The V and J ends lost 5 bases and 4 bases, in that order; junction bases with no gene match: 4. The CDR3 contains 14 residues. The chain recombines TRBV11-3 with TRBJ2-7, with TRBD1 matching 11 bases. This clonotype was sampled from a female donor in good health and CMV-seronegative. The sequencing sample was made of PBMCs. CDR3 protein: CASSKGDRGYEQYF. Written as DNA, the CDR3 is TGTGCCAGCAGCAAAGGGGACAGGGGGTACGAGCAGTACTTC.